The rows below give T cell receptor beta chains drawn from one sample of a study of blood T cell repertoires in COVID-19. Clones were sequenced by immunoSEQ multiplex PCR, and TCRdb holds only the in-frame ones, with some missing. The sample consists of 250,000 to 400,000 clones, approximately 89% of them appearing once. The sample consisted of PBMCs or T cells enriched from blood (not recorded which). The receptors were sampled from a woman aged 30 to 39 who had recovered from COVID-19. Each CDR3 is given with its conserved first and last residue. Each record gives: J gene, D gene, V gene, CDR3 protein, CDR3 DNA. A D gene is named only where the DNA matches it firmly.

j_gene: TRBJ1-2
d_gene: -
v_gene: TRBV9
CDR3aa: CASSVGSYGYTF
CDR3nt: TGTGCCAGCAGCGTAGGCAGCTATGGCTACACCTTC

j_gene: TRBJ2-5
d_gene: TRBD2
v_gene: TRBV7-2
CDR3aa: CASSLRRLAGGAGETQYF
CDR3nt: TGTGCCAGCAGCTTAAGGCGGCTAGCGGGGGGGGCTGGGGAGACCCAGTACTTC

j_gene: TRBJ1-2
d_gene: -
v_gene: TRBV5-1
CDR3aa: CASSSRVGNGYTF
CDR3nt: TGCGCCAGCAGCTCCAGGGTAGGGAATGGCTACACCTTC

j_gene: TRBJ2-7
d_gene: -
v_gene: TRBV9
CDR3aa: CASSGVGVGEQYF
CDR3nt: TGTGCCAGCAGCGGGGTAGGAGTGGGCGAGCAGTACTTC

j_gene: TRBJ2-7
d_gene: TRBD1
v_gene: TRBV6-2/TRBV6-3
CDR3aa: CASSSPGQGRYEQYF
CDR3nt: TGTGCCAGCAGTTCTCCCGGACAGGGTAGATACGAGCAGTACTTC

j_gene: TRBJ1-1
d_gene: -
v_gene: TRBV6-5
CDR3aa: CASSSAARRVEAFF
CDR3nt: TGTGCCAGCAGTTCAGCTGCGCGACGGGTTGAAGCTTTCTTT

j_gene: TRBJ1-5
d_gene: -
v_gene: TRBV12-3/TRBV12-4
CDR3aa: CASSSEVQPQHF
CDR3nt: TGTGCCAGCAGTTCTGAGGTCCAGCCCCAGCATTTT

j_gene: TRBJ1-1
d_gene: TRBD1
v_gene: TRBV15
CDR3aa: CATSPRTGVSEAFF
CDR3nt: TGTGCCACCAGTCCTCGGACAGGGGTATCTGAAGCTTTCTTT

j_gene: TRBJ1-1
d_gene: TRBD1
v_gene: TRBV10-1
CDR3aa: CASGVTGRTEAFF
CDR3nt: TGCGCCAGCGGTGTGACAGGGCGGACTGAAGCTTTCTTT

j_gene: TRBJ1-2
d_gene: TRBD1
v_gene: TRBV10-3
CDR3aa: CAISSGTGTGLYGYTF
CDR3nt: TGTGCCATCAGTAGCGGAACCGGGACAGGGCTCTATGGCTACACCTTC

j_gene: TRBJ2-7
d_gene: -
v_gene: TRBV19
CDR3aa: CASSMAGASYEQYF
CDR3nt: TGTGCCAGTAGTATGGCAGGGGCATCCTACGAGCAGTACTTC

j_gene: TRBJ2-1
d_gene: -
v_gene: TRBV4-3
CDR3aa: CASSQDRSGPGDEQFF
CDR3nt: TGCGCCAGCAGCCAAGATAGAAGCGGGCCCGGGGATGAGCAGTTCTTC

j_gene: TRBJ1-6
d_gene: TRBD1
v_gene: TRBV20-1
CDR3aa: CSASLTGGSVGSPLHF
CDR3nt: TGCAGTGCTAGTTTGACAGGGGGATCAGTTGGGTCACCCCTCCACTTT

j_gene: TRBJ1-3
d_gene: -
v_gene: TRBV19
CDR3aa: CASRSNQWGSPVGNTIYF
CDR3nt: TGTGCCAGTCGATCCAACCAGTGGGGCAGCCCCGTTGGAAACACCATATATTTT

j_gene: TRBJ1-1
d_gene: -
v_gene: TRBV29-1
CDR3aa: CSVGLRQVPEAFF
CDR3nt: TGCAGCGTTGGACTCCGACAGGTCCCTGAAGCTTTCTTT

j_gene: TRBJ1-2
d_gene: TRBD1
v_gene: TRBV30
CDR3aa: CAWRAGVGTGESIGYGYTF
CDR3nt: TGTGCCTGGAGGGCCGGGGTTGGGACAGGGGAGTCAATCGGCTATGGCTACACCTTC

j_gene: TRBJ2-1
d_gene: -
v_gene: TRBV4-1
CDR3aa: CASSTRQASGAGDEQFF
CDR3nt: TGCGCCAGCAGCACTCGACAGGCCTCCGGGGCAGGGGATGAGCAGTTCTTC

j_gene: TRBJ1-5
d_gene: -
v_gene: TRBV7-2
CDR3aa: CASSLVSGGQPQHF
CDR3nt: TGTGCCAGCAGCTTAGTGTCTGGAGGCCAGCCCCAGCATTTT

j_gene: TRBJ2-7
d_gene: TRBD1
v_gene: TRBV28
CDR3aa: CASSSWDRGIYEQYF
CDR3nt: TGTGCCAGCAGCTCCTGGGACAGGGGAATTTACGAGCAGTACTTC

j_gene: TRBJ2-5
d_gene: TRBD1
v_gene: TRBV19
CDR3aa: CASSTDRGQTQYF
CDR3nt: TGTGCCAGTAGTACGGACAGGGGACAGACCCAGTACTTC

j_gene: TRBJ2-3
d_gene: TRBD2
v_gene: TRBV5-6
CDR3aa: CASSPALAGATDTQYF
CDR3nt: TGTGCCAGCAGCCCCGCTCTAGCGGGAGCCACAGATACGCAGTATTTT

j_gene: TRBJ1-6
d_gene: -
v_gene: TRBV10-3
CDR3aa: CAINSGLNSPLHF
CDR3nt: TGTGCCATCAATTCGGGACTTAATTCACCCCTCCACTTT